This T cell receptor (beta chain) comes out of a study of OX40 agonist ivuxolimab in advanced cancers. Study in general: In this cohort, patients received ivuxolimab, an agonistic anti-OX40 (CD134) antibody. Three patients, one with hepatocellular carcinoma and two with cutaneous melanoma, responded partially. Regarding the study as a whole: Expanded peripheral T cells had an undetermined antigen specificity.

Using immunoSEQ multiplex PCR, the repertoire was profiled, and TCRdb retains in-frame clones only, with some absent. The sample lists more than 35,000 clones; 80% were seen once. About this clone: Its specificity is not known.

This CDR3 comprises 16 residues. Trimming took 2 bases from V and 4 from J; bases not matched to a gene: 7. The germline CDR1 and CDR2 sequences are LNHNV and YYDKDF (reference sequence). Sequencing was performed on CD4+ or CD8+ T cells sorted from blood, taken in a trial of the OX40 agonist ivuxolimab. The chain recombines TRBV15 with TRBJ1-3; 8 bases fit TRBD1. This receptor was identified in an adult with an advanced solid tumor such as melanoma, head and neck, liver or kidney cancer. The CDR3 protein is CATSRRGQVWGNTIYF. The CDR3 nucleotides are TGTGCCACCAGCAGACGGGGACAGGTTTGGGGAAACACCATATATTTT. Looking up the rest from reference TRBV15 and TRBJ1-3 gives the full variable domain: DAMVIQNPRYQVTQFGKPVTLSCSQTLNHNVMYWYQQKSSQAPKLLFHYYDKDFNNEADTPDNFQSRRPNTSFCFLDIRSPGLGDTAMYLCATSRRGQVWGNTIYFGEGSWLTVV.